The rows below give T cell receptor beta chains drawn from one sample of a study of cytomegalovirus exposure and HLA in healthy donors. Some clones are missing from TCRdb's copy, which holds only in-frame ones; the method was immunoSEQ multiplex PCR. This table holds a few hundred thousand clones, over 75% found once. The sample comprised PBMCs. The receptors derive from a man between 18 and 29 years old in good health and CMV-seronegative. CDR3s include the opening cysteine and the closing phenylalanine or tryptophan. Each record gives: CDR3 protein, CDR3 DNA, J gene, V gene, D gene, clone size. The D gene is left open where the match is weak. Clone sizes are given selectively: once, few, many, or a class where the clone is expanded.

CASRDRGEANYGYTF TGTGCCAGCAGGGACAGGGGGGAGGCTAACTATGGCTACACCTTC TRBJ1-2 TRBV6-5 TRBD1 NA
CASSLGGNRLETQYF TGTGCCAGCAGTTTAGGGGGGAACCGATTGGAGACCCAGTACTTC TRBJ2-5 TRBV27 NA many
CASSSAGGAKNIQYF TGTGCCAGTAGTAGCGCGGGAGGAGCCAAAAACATTCAGTACTTC TRBJ2-4 TRBV19 TRBD2 NA
CASSAQLGLGDEQFF TGTGCCAGCAGTGCCCAACTGGGGCTTGGCGATGAGCAGTTCTTC TRBJ2-1 TRBV2 NA NA
CAISGASRDSGSYEQYF TGTGCCATCAGTGGGGCCTCCCGGGACAGTGGTTCCTACGAGCAGTACTTC TRBJ2-7 TRBV10-3 TRBD1 NA
CASSPTSSANTGELFF TGTGCCAGCAGCCCCACTAGCAGCGCGAACACCGGGGAGCTGTTTTTT TRBJ2-2 TRBV5-4 NA NA
CASSPGTASYEQYF TGTGCCAGCTCACCTGGGACAGCGTCCTACGAGCAGTACTTC TRBJ2-7 TRBV18 TRBD1 NA
CASGLRTGGNTGELFF TGTGCTAGTGGTTTGCGGACAGGGGGGAACACCGGGGAGCTGTTTTTT TRBJ2-2 TRBV12-5 TRBD1 NA
CASSLRENYGYTF TGTGCCAGCAGCTTACGGGAAAACTATGGCTACACCTTC TRBJ1-2 TRBV13 NA NA
CASSPRTGDIDNEQFF TGTGCCAGCTCGCCGCGGACAGGGGATATTGACAATGAGCAGTTCTTC TRBJ2-1 TRBV18 TRBD1 NA
CASSIPGTGNYQPQHF TGTGCCAGTAGTATACCCGGGACAGGTAATTATCAGCCCCAGCATTTT TRBJ1-5 TRBV19 TRBD1 NA
CASSLQGPEAFF TGTGCCAGCAGCTTACAGGGGCCTGAAGCTTTCTTT TRBJ1-1 TRBV7-3 NA NA
CASSLFTAGGEQYF TGTGCCAGCAGCTTATTTACGGCGGGGGGCGAGCAGTACTTC TRBJ2-7 TRBV7-2 TRBD2 few
CASSQVAGSYGYTF TGTGCCAGCAGCCAAGTTGCAGGGTCCTATGGCTACACCTTC TRBJ1-2 TRBV14 NA NA
CSVSTSRETQYF TGCAGCGTGTCCACTAGCCGAGAGACCCAGTACTTC TRBJ2-5 TRBV29-1 NA NA
CAWSVRDREKLFF TGTGCCTGGAGTGTAAGGGACAGGGAAAAACTGTTTTTT TRBJ1-4 TRBV30 TRBD1 NA
CASSNRDRDGYTF TGTGCCAGCAGTAACCGGGACAGGGATGGCTACACCTTC TRBJ1-2 TRBV6-1 TRBD1 NA
CASSLQPWTSTEAFF TGTGCCAGCAGCTTACAACCGTGGACTTCGACTGAAGCTTTCTTT TRBJ1-1 TRBV7-9 NA many
CASSVGGGINTEAFF TGTGCCAGTAGTGTAGGAGGGGGCATCAACACTGAAGCTTTCTTT TRBJ1-1 TRBV19 TRBD1 NA
CSSSFRRGAPGGELFF TGTTCCAGCAGCTTCCGGCGGGGGGCACCGGGCGGGGAGCTGTTTTTT TRBJ2-2 TRBV7-9 TRBD2 NA
CASSLSPGAGGYTF TGTGCCAGCAGTTTATCTCCCGGGGCGGGAGGCTACACCTTC TRBJ1-2 TRBV28 NA NA
CASSAQETQYF TGTGCCAGCAGTGCACAAGAGACCCAGTACTTC TRBJ2-5 TRBV6-1 NA few
CASRHREYGYTF TGTGCCAGCAGACACAGGGAATATGGCTACACCTTC TRBJ1-2 TRBV27 NA few
CASSEQGFSYNEQFF TGCGCCAGCAGTGAGCAGGGCTTTTCCTACAATGAGCAGTTCTTC TRBJ2-1 TRBV10-2 NA NA
CASSQDPGLETQYF TGTGCCAGCAGCCAAGATCCAGGGCTGGAGACCCAGTACTTC TRBJ2-5 TRBV4-2 NA NA
CASSYLPDYGYTF TGTGCCAGCAGTTACCTTCCCGACTATGGCTACACCTTC TRBJ1-2 TRBV6-5 NA NA
CASSVSNTEAFF TGTGCCAGCAGCGTATCGAACACTGAAGCTTTCTTT TRBJ1-1 TRBV2 NA NA
CASSIVGRDTEAFF TGTGCCAGTAGTATAGTAGGCAGGGACACTGAAGCTTTCTTT TRBJ1-1 TRBV19 NA NA
CAWSHQGRDSYEQYF TGTGCCTGGAGCCACCAGGGCAGGGACTCCTACGAGCAGTACTTC TRBJ2-7 TRBV30 NA NA
CASSWGGLAGARGGSTDTQYF TGTGCCAGCAGCTGGGGGGGACTAGCGGGAGCCAGGGGTGGAAGCACAGATACGCAGTATTTT TRBJ2-3 TRBV7-4 TRBD2 NA
CSVEDPDRVYGHTF TGCAGCGTTGAAGATCCCGACAGGGTTTATGGCCACACCTTC TRBJ1-2 TRBV29-1 TRBD1 once
CASSLGGTRENIQYF TGTGCCAGCAGCTTAGGTGGGACTAGAGAAAACATTCAGTACTTC TRBJ2-4 TRBV7-2 TRBD2 NA
CASSSRGNFPYEQYF TGTGCCAGCAGTTCCAGGGGGAATTTCCCCTACGAGCAGTACTTC TRBJ2-7 TRBV6-5 TRBD1 NA
CSVITGGADYGYTF TGCAGCGTCATAACAGGGGGCGCCGACTATGGCTACACCTTC TRBJ1-2 TRBV29-1 TRBD1 NA
CASSIKTGASGNTIYF TGTGCCAGTAGTATCAAAACAGGGGCATCTGGAAACACCATATATTTT TRBJ1-3 TRBV19 TRBD1 NA
CATSSRGAVDEHFF TGTGCCACCAGCAGCAGGGGGGCGGTTGACGAGCATTTCTTC TRBJ2-1 TRBV15 NA NA
CASSLTGSPEAFF TGTGCCAGCAGCTTGACCGGGTCTCCTGAAGCTTTCTTT TRBJ1-1 TRBV5-4 NA NA
CAWSVVLTAPLWNSPLHF TGTGCCTGGAGTGTTGTGCTGACAGCTCCTCTCTGGAATTCACCCCTCCACTTT TRBJ1-6 TRBV30 NA once
CASSLGGQGSGYTF TGTGCCAGCAGCTTAGGGGGACAGGGGAGTGGCTACACCTTC TRBJ1-2 TRBV7-9 TRBD1 NA
CASSNPLAGGRNEQFF TGTGCCAGCAGCAACCCACTAGCGGGAGGGCGAAATGAGCAGTTCTTC TRBJ2-1 TRBV21-1 NA NA
CAWRVNGQGRNEQYF TGTGCCTGGAGGGTAAACGGACAGGGTAGGAACGAGCAGTACTTC TRBJ2-7 TRBV30 TRBD1 once
CASSESTGTSREQFF TGTGCCAGCAGTGAGTCGACCGGGACTAGTCGTGAGCAGTTCTTC TRBJ2-1 TRBV6-4 TRBD2 NA
CASRLQGPIYNEQFF TGTGCCAGCAGGCTACAGGGTCCCATTTACAATGAGCAGTTCTTC TRBJ2-1 TRBV6-5 NA NA
CASSPTGPTEAFF TGCGCCAGCAGCCCGACAGGCCCCACTGAAGCTTTCTTT TRBJ1-1 TRBV5-1 NA NA
CASSPRPTGRHEQYF TGTGCCAGCAGCCCCAGACCGACAGGGCGGCACGAGCAGTACTTC TRBJ2-7 TRBV6-8 TRBD1 NA
CASREGQGTDTQYF TGTGCCAGCAGGGAGGGGCAGGGTACAGATACGCAGTATTTT TRBJ2-3 TRBV7-3 NA NA
CASRIGQDGKPQHF TGTGCCAGCAGGATAGGACAAGACGGCAAGCCCCAGCATTTT TRBJ1-5 TRBV6-1 NA NA
CASSISGGNGYTF TGTGCCAGTAGTATATCCGGGGGGAACGGCTACACCTTC TRBJ1-2 TRBV19 NA NA
CASRDRGPTYEQYF TGTGCCAGCAGGGACAGGGGCCCCACCTACGAGCAGTACTTC TRBJ2-7 TRBV6-5 TRBD1 NA
CAAGPLHF TGTGCCGCGGGTCCCCTCCACTTT TRBJ1-6 TRBV30 NA NA
CASISGLGTLGEQYF TGTGCCAGCATTAGTGGGTTGGGGACTTTGGGCGAGCAGTACTTC TRBJ2-7 TRBV5-6 NA NA
CASSQDSLSSGGTQYF TGCGCCAGCAGCCAAGATTCCCTTTCTAGCGGTGGGACCCAGTACTTC TRBJ2-5 TRBV4-3 TRBD2 NA
CASSVYEGSTEAFF TGTGCCAGCAGCGTATATGAGGGTTCGACTGAAGCTTTCTTT TRBJ1-1 TRBV9 NA NA
CASTNRGPQPQHF TGTGCCAGCACCAACAGGGGGCCTCAGCCCCAGCATTTT TRBJ1-5 TRBV6-4 TRBD1 NA
CASSLVASSGSSYEQYF TGTGCCAGCAGCTTGGTCGCATCTAGCGGGAGCTCCTACGAGCAGTACTTC TRBJ2-7 TRBV5-6 TRBD2 once
CAVVAGGPQQFF TGTGCCGTCGTGGCGGGAGGGCCTCAGCAGTTCTTC TRBJ2-1 TRBV30 TRBD2 NA
CASSLAGGNEQFF TGCGCCAGCAGCTTGGCGGGGGGCAATGAGCAGTTCTTC TRBJ2-1 TRBV5-1 TRBD2 NA